This T cell receptor (beta chain) was sequenced during a study of blood T cell repertoires in COVID-19. Overall study: In each case, the material was cDNA or gDNA derived from T cells, B-cell-depleted T cells, or PBMCs.

Authors' data handling: Counts of nucleated cells, estimated from reference gene primer amplification, were obtained. Clones were sequenced by immunoSEQ multiplex PCR, and TCRdb holds only the in-frame ones, with some missing. V, J and clone size were drawn from that table, and D and trimming were deduced from the DNA. Among approximately 300,000 clones listed, roughly nine tenths were seen once. The CDR3 has 19 residues. V was pared by 5 bases and J by 4 bases, with 15 bases of the junction left unmatched. Germline-derived CDR1 and CDR2 are SEHNR and FQNEAQ (reference sequence). Ages ranged from roughly 18 to 100 years, with residence in about 23 US areas. Recovered participants had two consecutive negative NP/OP PCR tests, healthcare professional clearance, or symptom resolution.

The genes are TRBV7-9 and TRBJ2-1; 12 positions match TRBD2. The sequenced sample consisted of PBMCs or T cells enriched from blood (not recorded which). The clonotype originates from a man aged 55 to 70 who had recovered from COVID-19. CDR3 amino acids: CASSPPWGLAGGLYNEQFF. In DNA form, the CDR3 reads TGTGCCAGCAGCCCCCCCTGGGGCCTAGCGGGAGGGCTTTACAATGAGCAGTTCTTC.